The 4 T cell receptor beta chains reported below all come from one sample, sequenced in a study of blood T cells in healthy people across ages. Through a sample-barcoded 5' primer and a J-beta primer mix, a second PCR was run for roughly 7 to 11 cycles. TCRdb reanalysed the 5' RACE reads using MiXCR and keeps one entry per CDR3 protein. Seen here are roughly 1.9 million distinct CDR3 sequences, 39% observed once, and the top ten hold 20% to 25%. The sequenced sample consisted of blood. These receptor sequences come from a human donor in good health.

With regard to this clonotype: A much larger clone lies one base from this, so it may be a read error. This chain joins TRBV28 and TRBJ2-7; TRBD2 aligns across 8 bases. The CDR3 has 18 amino acids. CDR1 is MDHEN, CDR2 SYDVKM, per germline. Trimming removed 4 bases from V and 0 bases from J; junction bases left unmatched: 14. The CDR3 loop is CASSSRSGRGGNSYEQYF. In DNA form, the CDR3 reads TGTGCCAGCAGTTCCAGATCCGGACGGGGGGGAAACTCCTACGAGCAGTACTTC.

The chain links TRBV7-2 to TRBJ1-4, with 7 nucleotides matching TRBD1. The V segment lost 5 bases and the J segment 8 bases; nucleotides outside the gene matches: 11. The CDR3 has 15 amino acids. Looked up from germline, CDR1 is SGHTA and CDR2 is FQGNSA. CDR3 nucleotide sequence: TGTGCCAGCAGCCCTCGAGGGGGCGAAGGAGAAAAACTGTTTTTT. Its protein is CASSPRGGEGEKLFF.

The J gene is TRBJ1-2, the V gene TRBV5-6; D not resolved. The CDR3 is 13 amino acids. Germline V gene lookup returns CDR1 SGHDT and CDR2 YYEEEE. The V end lost 4 bases, the J end lost 3 bases, and 10 bases lay between the germline ends. The CDR3 sequence: CASSMTEHYGYTF. CDR3 in DNA: TGTGCCAGCAGCATGACGGAGCACTATGGCTACACCTTC.

This clonotype turned up a few times. The chain employs TRBV28 and TRBJ2-7; D ambiguous. This CDR3 region has 15 residues. Trimming cost V 5 bases and J 4 bases, with 18 bases left between them. Germline CDR1 is MDHEN and CDR2 is SYDVKM. The CDR3 nucleotides read TGTGCCAGCAGTCATAAGGTGGAGTTCCGGTACGAGCAGTACTTC. Translating gives CASSHKVEFRYEQYF.